This TCR beta chain was identified in a study of T cell responses to AZD1222 COVID-19 vaccine. Germline V CDR1 and CDR2: KGHDR, SFDVKD. The V segment lost 3 bases and the J segment 3 bases; nucleotides outside the gene matches: 2. The CDR3 runs to 15 residues. Data came from immunoSEQ multiplex PCR; TCRdb stores just in-frame clones and leaves some out. There are tens of thousands of clones in the sample; 81% occur only once, and 20% to 30% lies in the top ten. Regarding the study as a whole: The study identified only six AZD1222 recipients as seropositive at baseline. Researchers took repertoire samples only after the peak T cell response had come.

Comment on this clone: Its antigen is currently unknown.

Pooling covered second doses at about 4 or about 12 weeks. The chain links TRBV24-1 to TRBJ2-5; 11 bases match TRBD2. This TCR derives from an adult who received the AZD1222 COVID-19 vaccine. Sample: peripheral blood, taken 28 days after the second AZD1222 dose. The CDR3 DNA reads as TGTGCCACCAGTGATCCACTAGCGGGAGAAGAGACCCAGTACTTC. Translating gives CATSDPLAGEETQYF.